This record concerns one T cell receptor beta chain sequence. This clone was detected many times. No cognate antigen has been identified for it. No qualities accompany the bases; no much larger clone lies one base away. The data were taken from a study of shared clonotypes between healthy human individuals (dated by TCRdb to about 2020). About the study as a whole: The cohort comprised a couple of women and a few men aged 18 to 49 years. The study deeply sequenced blood TCR repertoires of five healthy adults to estimate repertoire size and the extent of clonotype sharing between individuals. To increase sequencing depth and limit assay-specific biases, different laboratories used diverse techniques to prepare libraries and sequence TCR repertoires. Each donor's leukapheresis produced roughly between roughly 0.85 and 9.5 billion PBMCs. Findings and caveats that apply to the study as a whole: Sampling was limited to blood, and TCR repertoires in tissue likely differ from TCR repertoires in blood. Based on pairwise subsampling, the degree of clonotype sharing among donors was expected to be affected by sequencing depth. Because the study included only a small number of donors, the genetic and exposure-history diversity represented was limited.

The donors were healthy, HIV-negative adults who had no recently reported acute infections or vaccinations. Every donor was a Caucasian adult residing in Nashville, Tennessee, USA. For unsorted samples, 90 million or so PBMCs were counted and genomic DNA was extracted with the QIAamp DNA Blood Mini kit. Blood was collected by leukapheresis, and PBMCs were isolated by Ficoll-Histopaque density gradient centrifugation and then cryopreserved in liquid nitrogen vapor phase. TCR CDR3 regions were amplified from genomic DNA by multiplex PCR using the deep immunoSEQ assay. Extracted genomic DNA from each cell subset was distributed evenly across all wells of several immunoSEQ 96-well plates, and each plate was treated as a replicate. For unsorted PBMC, 250 to 300 ng of genomic DNA, equivalent to approximately 30,000 T cell genomes, went into each replicate PCR. Genomic DNA from unsorted PBMC was sequenced over ten immunoSEQ deep assay plates. Purified libraries were quantified with a Qubit 3.0 fluorometer, sized on a Bioanalyzer 2100, and re-quantified with the KAPA Library Quantification kit. Every immunoSEQ 96-well plate was sequenced on a separate single-read 150-cycle Illumina NextSeq 550 flow cell. The original pipeline was this. Because the immunoSEQ output included only junctional sequences and no quality scores, the filtering could not be the same as the filtering used for full-length reads. To assign V/J genes and CDR3, sequences were annotated using PyIR, a Python wrapper for IgBLAST v1.9, with IMGT germline references. Reads with weak V/J assignments (E-value above 1e-6), missing CDR3, stop codons, out-of-frame junctions, or ambiguous translated residues were removed. V3J clonotypes were defined by identical inferred V gene, J gene, and CDR3 amino acid sequence. The percentage overlap between two repertoires was calculated by dividing the number of shared unique clonotypes by the size of the smaller repertoire. Three approaches were used to assess repertoire richness: RTK rarefaction, the Chao1 estimator, and Recon v2.1 estimates of unobserved clonotypes. The table was pulled from immuneACCESS by TCRdb, which kept in-frame rearrangements only. Such tables lose some clones; where checked, under half of the loss comes from unresolved V genes, and the rest has no known cause. V, J and clone size derive from that table, while D and trimming were established from the DNA sequence. Across this sample there are about 480,000 clones, with 60% to 80% seen only once. The top ten hold around 13% of the sample.

This TCR was recovered from a woman aged 40 to 49 in good health. Some clones in this sample may be carry-over from other donors' samples. The sample taken for sequencing was PBMCs.

CDR3 protein: CASTKGQGSYGRSYEQYF. The sequenced DNA is TGTGCCTCTACAAAAGGCCAGGGGAGCTACGGGAGGAGCTACGAGCAGTACTTC. This sequence uses TRBV27 and TRBJ2-7; TRBD2 is a weak D gene call, 7 bases matching. The germline ends are 32 bases apart after V is trimmed by 11 bases and J by 3 bases. Per the germline V gene (reference sequence), MNHEY is the CDR1 and SMNVEV is the CDR2. The CDR3 has 18 amino acids, counting the end cysteine and phenylalanine. Only the CDR3 region is kept as DNA, spanning 54 bases read in frame from base 1.